This is a list of T cell receptor beta chains from one sample in a study of control samples from healthy donors and cancer patients. TCRdb's table, derived via immunoSEQ multiplex PCR, lists solely in-frame clones and lacks some. The table has over 100,000 clones, about 93% seen once. The sequenced sample consisted of blood. Every receptor here comes from a man in his forties or fifties in good health. The CDR3 runs from the conserved cysteine through the conserved F or W. A D gene is named only where the DNA matches it firmly. Clone size is stated in some rows and not others, as once, few, many or a class when expanded.

v_call	clone_size	j_call	d_call	cdr3_nt	cdr3_aa
TRBV9	-	TRBJ2-5	-	TGTGCCAGCAGCGTAGGGGGATACGAGACCCAGTACTTC	CASSVGGYETQYF
TRBV4-1	once	TRBJ2-3	TRBD2	TGCGCCAGCAGCCAAGATCTAGCGGGGGGCACATTACTTCTAGATACGCAGTATTTT	CASSQDLAGGTLLLDTQYF
TRBV9	-	TRBJ2-3	TRBD1	TGTGCCAGCAGCGTAGGACAGGGGAGGACAGATACGCAGTATTTT	CASSVGQGRTDTQYF
TRBV7-7	-	TRBJ2-3	-	TGTGCTAGCAGCTTAGGCTCTACACTCACAGATACGCAGTATTTT	CASSLGSTLTDTQYF
TRBV2	-	TRBJ1-3	-	TGTGCCAGCAGTGAAACTCGTCCTAGCTCTGGAAACACCATATATTTT	CASSETRPSSGNTIYF
TRBV19	-	TRBJ2-6	-	TGTGCCAGTAACGCTAGAAGGGTTGAAAGGGCCAACGTCCTGACTTTC	CASNARRVERANVLTF
TRBV27	-	TRBJ1-1	-	TGTGCCAGCAGTCCCCGGGGCAGGGACGACACTGAAGCTTTCTTT	CASSPRGRDDTEAFF
TRBV5-5	-	TRBJ2-5	TRBD2	TGTGCCAGCAGCGGGGGAGCGGGGGGCCAAGAGACCCAGTACTTC	CASSGGAGGQETQYF
TRBV27	-	TRBJ2-7	-	TGTGCCAGCGGTAAGGGGGACATCCGCTCCTACGAGCAGTACTTC	CASGKGDIRSYEQYF
TRBV2	medium-sized	TRBJ1-2	-	TGTGCCAGCAGTGGGACATCCCAAGGGTCTAACTATGGCTACACCTTC	CASSGTSQGSNYGYTF
TRBV30	-	TRBJ1-1	-	TGTGCCTGGAGTCAGGCCGGTGAAGCTTTCTTT	CAWSQAGEAFF
TRBV7-9	-	TRBJ1-5	-	TGTGCCAGCAGCCGCCCGGGTCAGCCCCAGCATTTT	CASSRPGQPQHF
TRBV27	-	TRBJ1-6	-	TGTGCCAGCAGTTTATATAACTCAGGGGAATATAATTCACCCCTCCACTTT	CASSLYNSGEYNSPLHF
TRBV11-3	-	TRBJ2-5	-	TGTGCCAGCAGCACGCGCACGGACCCACGGGAGACCCAGTACTTC	CASSTRTDPRETQYF
TRBV6-6	few	TRBJ1-1	-	TGTGCCAGCAGTTACCCGGGCGGAACGGGAGCTTTCTTT	CASSYPGGTGAFF
TRBV21-1	-	TRBJ2-2	-	TGTGCCAGCAGCCCCCCGGGGACGGTGAACACCGGGGAGCTGTTTTTT	CASSPPGTVNTGELFF
TRBV19	-	TRBJ2-5	-	TGTGCCAGTAGGCGGGGGCTTTCAGAGACCCAGTACTTC	CASRRGLSETQYF
TRBV6-5	-	TRBJ1-5	-	TGTGCCAGCAGTTACGGGGCTTTTAATAGCAATCAGCCCCAGCATTTT	CASSYGAFNSNQPQHF
TRBV14	-	TRBJ1-3	-	TGTGCCAGCAGCCATGGAAGAGGAAACACCATATATTTT	CASSHGRGNTIYF
TRBV15	-	TRBJ1-4	TRBD1	TGTGCCACCAGCAAGCGGTCCGGTGGGACAGGGGATGAAAAACTGTTTTTT	CATSKRSGGTGDEKLFF
TRBV1	-	TRBJ2-7	-	TGCACCAGCAGCCAGTGGTCGGAGTTCGGTCGTAACGAGCAGTACTTC	CTSSQWSEFGRNEQYF
TRBV3-1/TRBV3-2	-	TRBJ1-5	-	TGTGCCAGCAGCCCGGACTTAAATCAGCCCCAGCATTTT	CASSPDLNQPQHF
TRBV7-7	-	TRBJ2-5	-	TGTGCTAGCAGCTTAGAGAGGGGGTACGAGACCCAGTACTTC	CASSLERGYETQYF
TRBV6-5	medium-sized	TRBJ1-5	-	TGTGCCAGCAGCACTACTTTAAGTCAGCCCCAGCATTTT	CASSTTLSQPQHF
TRBV30	-	TRBJ1-1	-	TGTGCCTGGAGTGTAGGTACCGGAATCGGAGCTTTCTTT	CAWSVGTGIGAFF
TRBV6-5	-	TRBJ1-5	-	TGTGCCAGCAGCCGGACAAGCCTGAATCAGCCCCAGCATTTT	CASSRTSLNQPQHF
TRBV7-8	-	TRBJ2-5	TRBD2	TGTGCCAGCAGCCACGGACTAGCGGGGGGTCAAGAGACCCAGTACTTC	CASSHGLAGGQETQYF
TRBV28	-	TRBJ1-4	TRBD1	TGTGCCAGCAGTTCCGGGACAGCAACTAATGAAAAACTGTTTTTT	CASSSGTATNEKLFF
TRBV9	-	TRBJ2-3	TRBD2	TGTGCCAGCAGCGTAGCGGCTAGCGGGGGGAGCACAGATACGCAGTATTTT	CASSVAASGGSTDTQYF
TRBV2	-	TRBJ2-1	-	TGTGCCAGCAGTGAGGTAACGCGAGTCCAGTTCTTC	CASSEVTRVQFF
TRBV2	-	TRBJ1-1	-	TGTGCCGGGGGACGGGCAGGTGAAGCTTTCTTT	CAGGRAGEAFF